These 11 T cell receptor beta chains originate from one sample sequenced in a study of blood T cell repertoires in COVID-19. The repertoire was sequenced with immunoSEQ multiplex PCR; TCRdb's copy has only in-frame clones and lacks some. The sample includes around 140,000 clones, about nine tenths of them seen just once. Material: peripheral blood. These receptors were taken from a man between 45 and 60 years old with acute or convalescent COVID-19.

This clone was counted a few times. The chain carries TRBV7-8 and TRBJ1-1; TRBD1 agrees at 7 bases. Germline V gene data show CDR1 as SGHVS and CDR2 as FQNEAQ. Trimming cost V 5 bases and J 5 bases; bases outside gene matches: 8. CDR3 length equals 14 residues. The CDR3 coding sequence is TGTGCCAGCAGCACCCACAGGGGTTCTACTGAAGCTTTCTTT. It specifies CASSTHRGSTEAFF.

CDR3 residues: CAWLSRVTNTGELFF. DNA of the CDR3: TGTGCCTGGCTGAGCAGGGTGACGAACACCGGGGAGCTGTTTTTT. This chain uses TRBV30 with TRBJ2-2; tentative D call: TRBD1 (5 bases). Germline V gene lookup returns CDR1 GTSNPN and CDR2 SVGIG (reference sequence). CDR3 length: 15 amino acids. Trimming left V 5 bases short and J 0 bases short, with 13 bases between.

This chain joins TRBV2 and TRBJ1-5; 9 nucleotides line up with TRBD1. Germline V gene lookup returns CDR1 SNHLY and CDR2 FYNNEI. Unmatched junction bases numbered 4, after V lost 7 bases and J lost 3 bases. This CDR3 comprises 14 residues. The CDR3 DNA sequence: TGTGCCAGCAAACGGGACAGGGACAATCAGCCCCAGCATTTT. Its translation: CASKRDRDNQPQHF.

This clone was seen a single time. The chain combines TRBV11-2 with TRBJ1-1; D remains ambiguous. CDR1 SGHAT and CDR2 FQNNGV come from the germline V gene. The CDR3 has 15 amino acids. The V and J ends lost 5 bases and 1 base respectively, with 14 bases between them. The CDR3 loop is CASSRWERGNTEAFF. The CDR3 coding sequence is TGTGCCAGCAGCCGGTGGGAGCGGGGGAACACTGAAGCTTTCTTT.

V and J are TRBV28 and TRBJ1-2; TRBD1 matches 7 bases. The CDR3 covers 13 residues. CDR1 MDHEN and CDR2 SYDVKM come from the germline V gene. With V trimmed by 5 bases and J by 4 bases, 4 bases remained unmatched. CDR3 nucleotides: TGTGCCAGCAGTGCACAGGGGACCTATGGCTACACCTTC. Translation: CASSAQGTYGYTF.

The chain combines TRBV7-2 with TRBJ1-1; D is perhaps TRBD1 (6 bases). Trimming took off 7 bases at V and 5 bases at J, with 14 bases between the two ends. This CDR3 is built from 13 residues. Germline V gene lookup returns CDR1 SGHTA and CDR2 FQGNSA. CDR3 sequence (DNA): TGTGCCAGCACGGAACAGGGTACTACTGAAGCTTTCTTT. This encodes CASTEQGTTEAFF.

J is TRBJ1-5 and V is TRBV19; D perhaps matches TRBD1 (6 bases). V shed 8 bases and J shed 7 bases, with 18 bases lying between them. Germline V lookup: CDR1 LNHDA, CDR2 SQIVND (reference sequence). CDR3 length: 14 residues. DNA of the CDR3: TGTGCCAGTTCTTTACAGGGTGGTTACCAGCCCCAGCATTTT. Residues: CASSLQGGYQPQHF.

This CDR3 is CASSVDTYQPQHF. For the CDR3, the DNA is TGTGCCAGCAGCGTAGATACTTATCAGCCCCAGCATTTT. V gene TRBV9 combines with J gene TRBJ1-5; D is unclear. Trimming pared 0 bases from V and 5 bases from J, leaving 6 bases between. The CDR3 has 13 residues. Germline CDR1 and CDR2: SGDLS and YYNGEE.

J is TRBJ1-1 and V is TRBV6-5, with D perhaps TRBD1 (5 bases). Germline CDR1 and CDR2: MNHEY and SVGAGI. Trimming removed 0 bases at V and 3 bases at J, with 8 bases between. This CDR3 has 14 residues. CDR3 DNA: TGTGCCAGCAGTTACTCAGTACAGGACACTGAAGCTTTCTTT. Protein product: CASSYSVQDTEAFF.

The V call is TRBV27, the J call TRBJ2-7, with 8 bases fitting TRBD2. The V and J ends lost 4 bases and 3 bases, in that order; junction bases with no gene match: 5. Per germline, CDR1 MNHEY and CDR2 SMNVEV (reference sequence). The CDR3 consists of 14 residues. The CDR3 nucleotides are TGTGCCAGCAGTTCTACTAGCGGATTCTACGAGCAGTACTTC. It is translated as CASSSTSGFYEQYF.

The CDR3 bases are TGTGCCAGCAGAAACAGGGGGCAGAGGAATCAGCCCCAGCATTTT. Protein: CASRNRGQRNQPQHF. V usage is TRBV6-5 and J usage is TRBJ1-5; the match to TRBD1 covers 9 bases. V trimming: 6 bases; J trimming: 4 bases; junction bases outside the gene matches: 7. The CDR3 totals 15 residues. CDR1 MNHEY and CDR2 SVGAGI come from the germline V gene.